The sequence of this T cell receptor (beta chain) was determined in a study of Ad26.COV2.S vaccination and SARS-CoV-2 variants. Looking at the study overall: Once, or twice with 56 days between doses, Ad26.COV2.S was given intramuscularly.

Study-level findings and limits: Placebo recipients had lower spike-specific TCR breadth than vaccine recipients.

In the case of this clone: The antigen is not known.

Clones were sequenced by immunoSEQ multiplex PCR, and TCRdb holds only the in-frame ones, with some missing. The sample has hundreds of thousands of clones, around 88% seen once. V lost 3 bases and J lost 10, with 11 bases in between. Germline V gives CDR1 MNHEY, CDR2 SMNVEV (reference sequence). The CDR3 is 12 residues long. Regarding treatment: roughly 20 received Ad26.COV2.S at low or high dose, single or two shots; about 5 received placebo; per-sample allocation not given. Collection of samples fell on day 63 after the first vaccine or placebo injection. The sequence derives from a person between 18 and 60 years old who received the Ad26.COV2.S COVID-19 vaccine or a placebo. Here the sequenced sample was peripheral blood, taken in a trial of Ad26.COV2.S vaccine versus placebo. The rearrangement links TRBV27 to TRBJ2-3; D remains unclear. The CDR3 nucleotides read TGTGCCAGCAGTTTGGATGGAACCGCGCAGTATTTT. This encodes CASSLDGTAQYF.